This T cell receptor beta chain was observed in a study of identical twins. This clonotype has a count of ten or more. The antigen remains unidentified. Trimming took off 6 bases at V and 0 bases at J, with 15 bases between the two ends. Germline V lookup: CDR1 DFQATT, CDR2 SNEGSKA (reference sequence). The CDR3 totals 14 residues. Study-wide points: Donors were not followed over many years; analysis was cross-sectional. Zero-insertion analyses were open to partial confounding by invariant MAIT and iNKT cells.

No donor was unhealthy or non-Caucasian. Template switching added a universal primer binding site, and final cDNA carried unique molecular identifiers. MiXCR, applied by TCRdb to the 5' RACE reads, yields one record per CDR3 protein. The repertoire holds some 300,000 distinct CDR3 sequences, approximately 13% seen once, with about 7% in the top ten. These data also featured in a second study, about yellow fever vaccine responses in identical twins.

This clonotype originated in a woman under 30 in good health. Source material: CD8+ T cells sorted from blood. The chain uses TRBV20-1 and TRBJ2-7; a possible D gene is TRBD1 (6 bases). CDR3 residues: CSAQTGTDSYEQYF. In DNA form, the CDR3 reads TGCAGTGCACAAACAGGGACGGACTCCTACGAGCAGTACTTC.